A selection of T cell receptor beta chains follows, all from one sample in a study. TCRdb recomputed calls from the 5' RACE reads with MiXCR, one row per CDR3 protein. Found here are about 40,000 distinct CDR3 sequences, approximately 19% of them singletons; the top ten hold approximately 3%. Sequencing used naive CD4+ T cells sorted from a lymph node. The receptors originated from a female donor with breast cancer. The CDR3 runs from the conserved cysteine through the conserved F or W. The D gene is left open where the match is weak. Clone size is given for some rows only: seen once, a few or many times, or a class if the clone is expanded.

V gene,CDR3 length,clone size,D gene,J gene,CDR3 DNA,CDR3 protein
TRBV12-3/TRBV12-4,15,many,-,TRBJ1-1,TGTGCCAGCAGAAGTACAGGGAGTTCGAACACTGAAGCTTTCTTT,CASRSTGSSNTEAFF
TRBV20-1,14,few,TRBD1,TRBJ1-5,TGCAGTGCTAGGGACAGGCTTAGCAATCAGCCCCAGCATTTT,CSARDRLSNQPQHF
TRBV5-1,16,-,TRBD1,TRBJ1-6,TGCGCCAGCAGAGGAGGGACAGGGGACAATAATTCACCCCTCCACTTT,CASRGGTGDNNSPLHF
TRBV7-2,13,few,-,TRBJ1-1,TGTGCCAGCAGCTTATGGATGAACACTGAAGCTTTCTTT,CASSLWMNTEAFF
TRBV7-3,16,-,-,TRBJ2-1,TGTGCCAGCAGCTTCGGTGGGACTCAAAAAGGGGGTGAGCAGTTCTTC,CASSFGGTQKGGEQFF
TRBV12-3/TRBV12-4,15,many,-,TRBJ1-2,TGTGCCAGCAGCCTTGGACAGTTAGCTAACTATGGCTACACCTTC,CASSLGQLANYGYTF
TRBV29-1,10,-,-,TRBJ1-1,TGCAGCGGCACGAACACTGAAGCTTTCTTT,CSGTNTEAFF
TRBV5-1,13,few,TRBD1,TRBJ2-7,TGCGCCAGCAGCGACGGACAGGGGCTTACTTTGTACTTC,CASSDGQGLTLYF
TRBV7-2,14,few,TRBD2,TRBJ2-3,TGTGCCAGCAGCGTGACTAGCAGCCCAGATACGCAGTATTTT,CASSVTSSPDTQYF
TRBV20-1,15,few,-,TRBJ2-5,TGCAGTGCTGGAGATCCTACTAGGCCCCCAGAGACCCAGTACTTC,CSAGDPTRPPETQYF
TRBV6-1,15,many,TRBD1,TRBJ2-6,TGTGCCAGCAGTGTTACAGGGGCCGGGGCCAACGTCCTGACTTTC,CASSVTGAGANVLTF
TRBV5-1,14,-,TRBD1,TRBJ1-5,TGCGCCAGCAGACTCGGACAGGGGAATCAGCCCCAGCATTTT,CASRLGQGNQPQHF
TRBV7-9,13,few,-,TRBJ1-4,TGTGCCAGCAGACGGGCAACTAATGAAAAACTGTTTTTT,CASRRATNEKLFF
TRBV12-3/TRBV12-4,16,many,TRBD2,TRBJ2-3,TGTGCCAGCAGTCCAGAAGCGGGAGGCAGGACAGATACGCAGTATTTT,CASSPEAGGRTDTQYF
TRBV5-1,14,few,-,TRBJ1-2,TGCGCCAGCAGCTGGACGGACGGGAGCTATGGCTACACCTTC,CASSWTDGSYGYTF
TRBV30,13,few,-,TRBJ1-1,TGTGCCTGGAGACGAGGTTCGAACACTGAAGCTTTCTTT,CAWRRGSNTEAFF
TRBV7-2,15,-,TRBD1,TRBJ1-2,TGTGCCAGCAGATTAGGATGGGGACAGGGGAATGGCTACACCTTC,CASRLGWGQGNGYTF
TRBV24-1,17,-,TRBD2,TRBJ2-1,TGTGCCACCAGTGATTTGGGCCTAGCGGGAGCAGGGTATGAGCAGTTCTTC,CATSDLGLAGAGYEQFF
TRBV29-1,14,many,TRBD1,TRBJ2-7,TGCAGCGTTGAAGACCCGGGACAGAACTACGAGCAGTACTTC,CSVEDPGQNYEQYF
TRBV7-3,13,many,-,TRBJ1-6,TGTGCCAGCAGCTCGACCATTAATTCACCCCTCCACTTT,CASSSTINSPLHF
TRBV5-5,14,once,TRBD1,TRBJ1-1,TGTGCCAGCAGCCTGGACAGGACCAATAACGAAGCTTTCTTT,CASSLDRTNNEAFF
TRBV7-6,12,medium-sized,-,TRBJ2-7,TGTGCCAGCAGCTCGACCGGTAACGAGCAGTACTTC,CASSSTGNEQYF
TRBV7-2,12,many,-,TRBJ2-7,TGTGCCAGCAGCGTTACTCCCTACGAGCAGTACTTC,CASSVTPYEQYF
TRBV6-2/TRBV6-3,12,many,TRBD1,TRBJ1-2,TGTGCCAGCAGGACAGGGTCGGATGGCTACACCTTC,CASRTGSDGYTF
TRBV6-5,18,-,TRBD2,TRBJ2-2,TGTGCCAGCAGTAATGTTTCTAGCGGGAGGGTTATCACCGGGGAGCTGTTTTTT,CASSNVSSGRVITGELFF
TRBV10-2,19,-,TRBD2,TRBJ2-7,TGCGCCAGCAGTGAAGGGGGCTTTCCGACTAGCGGGGGATTCTACGAGCAGTACTTC,CASSEGGFPTSGGFYEQYF
TRBV20-1,13,-,-,TRBJ1-2,-,CSAPSPGNYGCTF
TRBV9,14,few,-,TRBJ1-6,TGTGCCGGCAGCGTCATCCCCGGGAATTCACCCCTCCACTTT,CAGSVIPGNSPLHF
TRBV10-3,14,-,-,TRBJ1-1,TGTGCCACGAGGAGGGGGGATACGGGCACTGAAGCTTCCTTT,CATRRGDTGTEASF
TRBV5-1,14,few,-,TRBJ2-2,TGCGCCAGCAGCTTGGCTGGGATGGCCGGGGAGCTGTTTTTT,CASSLAGMAGELFF
TRBV30,14,few,TRBD1,TRBJ1-6,TGTGCCTGGAGTGTACGGGACAGCCGTTCACCCCTCCACTTT,CAWSVRDSRSPLHF
TRBV7-9,13,few,-,TRBJ1-5,TGTGCCAGCGGCTTAGGGGCGTATCAGCCCCAGCATTTT,CASGLGAYQPQHF
TRBV25-1,14,few,-,TRBJ1-1,TGTGCCAGCAGTGCCCAGTTATCGAACACTGAAGCTTTCTTT,CASSAQLSNTEAFF
TRBV5-1,15,few,-,TRBJ1-3,TGCGCCAGCAGCTTATCCCAGGGGAGTAAAAACACCATATATTTT,CASSLSQGSKNTIYF
TRBV20-1,14,-,TRBD2,TRBJ2-1,TGCAGTGCGGATTCTAGCGGCACTTTCAATGAGCAGTTCTTC,CSADSSGTFNEQFF
TRBV2,14,-,-,TRBJ1-1,TGTGCCAGCTTAAATTCAGGGTCCGGCACTGAAGCTTTCTTT,CASLNSGSGTEAFF
TRBV9,16,few,TRBD2,TRBJ2-5,TGTGCCAGCAGCCCTCGGGGAGCGGGGTACCAAGAGACCCAGTACTTC,CASSPRGAGYQETQYF
TRBV4-2,17,-,-,TRBJ2-6,TGTGCCAGCAGCCGGGAGGCCTCATACTCTGAGGCCAACGTCCTGACTTTC,CASSREASYSEANVLTF
TRBV2,11,many,TRBD1,TRBJ2-5,TGTGCCAGTAAACAGGGGGAGACCCAGTACTTC,CASKQGETQYF
TRBV7-9,14,many,-,TRBJ2-6,TGTGCCAGCCCCCCCCGTGGTGGGGCCAACGTCCTGACTTTC,CASPPRGGANVLTF
TRBV4-2,15,once,TRBD2,TRBJ2-7,TGCGCCAGCAGCCAAGTTCCTAGCGGGAGTTACGAGCAGTACTTC,CASSQVPSGSYEQYF
TRBV4-1,16,many,-,TRBJ1-5,TGCGCCAGCAGCCAAGTCGGCCAGAAAAGGGGGCAGCCCCAGCATTTT,CASSQVGQKRGQPQHF
TRBV20-1,15,few,-,TRBJ1-3,TGCAGTGCTAGAGATCCAACGGCCAGCGGAAACACCATATATTTT,CSARDPTASGNTIYF
TRBV5-1,15,-,-,TRBJ2-6,TGCGCCAGCAGCTTGGAGTCCCCTGGGGCCGACGTCCTGACTTTC,CASSLESPGADVLTF
TRBV6-5,13,many,-,TRBJ2-7,TGTGCCAGCAGTTACCTTGGGGGGAGCGAGCAGTACTTC,CASSYLGGSEQYF
TRBV28,14,few,-,TRBJ2-1,TGTGCCAGCAGCCCCGGTGGGGCCAACAATGAGCAGTTCTTC,CASSPGGANNEQFF
TRBV11-3,19,-,-,TRBJ2-1,TGTGCCAGCAGCCCGCATTTTGCGATGAGTTCTGGGCTTTCTAATGAGCAGTTCTTC,CASSPHFAMSSGLSNEQFF
TRBV7-2,13,-,-,TRBJ1-5,TGTGCCAGCAGCCAGGACAGCAATCAGCCCCAGCATTTT,CASSQDSNQPQHF
TRBV28,16,few,-,TRBJ2-3,TGTGCCAGCAGTCTATATGCGGGCATTCGCTCAGATACGCAGTATTTT,CASSLYAGIRSDTQYF
TRBV7-3,16,-,-,TRBJ2-2,TGTGCCAGCAGCTTAACGGTGGGACTGAACACCGGGGAGCTGTTTTTT,CASSLTVGLNTGELFF
TRBV3-1,13,-,-,TRBJ1-2,TGTGCCAGCAGCCAAGGGGCAGGGGATGGCTACACCTTC,CASSQGAGDGYTF